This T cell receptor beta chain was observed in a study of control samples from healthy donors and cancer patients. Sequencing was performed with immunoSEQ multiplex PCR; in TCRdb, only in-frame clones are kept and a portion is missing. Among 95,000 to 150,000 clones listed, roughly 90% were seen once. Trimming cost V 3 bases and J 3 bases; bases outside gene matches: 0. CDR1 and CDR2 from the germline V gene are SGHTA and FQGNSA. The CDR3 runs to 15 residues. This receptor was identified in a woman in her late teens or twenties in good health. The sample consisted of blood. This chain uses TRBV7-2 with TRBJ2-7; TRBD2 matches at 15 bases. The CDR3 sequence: CASSLGLAGGYEQYF. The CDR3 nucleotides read TGTGCCAGCAGCTTGGGACTAGCGGGGGGCTACGAGCAGTACTTC.